This is a list of T cell receptor beta chains from one sample in a study of blood T cells in healthy people across ages. TCRdb called the 5' RACE reads again in MiXCR, with one record for every CDR3 protein. The sample includes 850,000 to 950,000 distinct CDR3 sequences, around 26% of them seen just once. Sequenced: blood. All receptors come from a woman of 80 years or more in good health. Each CDR3 is given with its conserved first and last residue. Each record gives: V gene, CDR3 length, J gene, clone size, CDR3 protein. The size of a clone is reported for some rows only, either as once, few or many, or as a class for expanded clones.

V gene: TRBV27
CDR3 length: 21
J gene: TRBJ2-3
clone size: .
CDR3 protein: CTSSRYAVTSGGPLGTDTQYF

V gene: TRBV5-5
CDR3 length: 17
J gene: TRBJ2-5
clone size: few
CDR3 protein: CASSLGSRGGGAYEQYF

V gene: TRBV6-5
CDR3 length: 12
J gene: TRBJ1-5
clone size: .
CDR3 protein: CASSSTGGPQHF

V gene: TRBV6-6
CDR3 length: 15
J gene: TRBJ1-2
clone size: many
CDR3 protein: CASSYTTGTGNGYTF

V gene: TRBV20-1
CDR3 length: 15
J gene: TRBJ1-3
clone size: few
CDR3 protein: CSARDVRGAGNTIYF

V gene: TRBV5-6
CDR3 length: 14
J gene: TRBJ1-1
clone size: few
CDR3 protein: CASSRTGYRTEAFF

V gene: TRBV6-6
CDR3 length: 13
J gene: TRBJ1-2
clone size: many
CDR3 protein: CASRLGTGYGYTF

V gene: TRBV20-1
CDR3 length: 14
J gene: TRBJ2-7
clone size: many
CDR3 protein: CSARASGSNYEQYF

V gene: TRBV5-1
CDR3 length: 15
J gene: TRBJ2-7
clone size: .
CDR3 protein: CASSLVETGSYEQYF

V gene: TRBV11-2
CDR3 length: 17
J gene: TRBJ2-3
clone size: many
CDR3 protein: CASSLVGLAGSTDTQYF

V gene: TRBV11-2
CDR3 length: 16
J gene: TRBJ2-5
clone size: many
CDR3 protein: CASSLRTTRAQETQYF

V gene: TRBV12-3/TRBV12-4
CDR3 length: 14
J gene: TRBJ2-1
clone size: many
CDR3 protein: CASSLTRIYNEQFF

V gene: TRBV5-1
CDR3 length: 15
J gene: TRBJ2-5
clone size: .
CDR3 protein: CASSLGQGVGETQYF

V gene: TRBV11-2
CDR3 length: 16
J gene: TRBJ2-1
clone size: few
CDR3 protein: CASSFVAGGINNEQFF

V gene: TRBV7-6
CDR3 length: 17
J gene: TRBJ2-1
clone size: few
CDR3 protein: CASSSAVSGGFYNEQFF

V gene: TRBV24-1
CDR3 length: 17
J gene: TRBJ2-7
clone size: few
CDR3 protein: CATTKIRGPQSSYEQYF

V gene: TRBV25-1
CDR3 length: 14
J gene: TRBJ1-2
clone size: .
CDR3 protein: CASSESGTGSGYTF

V gene: TRBV11-2
CDR3 length: 14
J gene: TRBJ1-1
clone size: .
CDR3 protein: CASSIGQSWTEAFF

V gene: TRBV11-2
CDR3 length: 12
J gene: TRBJ2-3
clone size: many
CDR3 protein: CASQRGTDTQYF

V gene: TRBV11-2
CDR3 length: 12
J gene: .
clone size: many
CDR3 protein: CASSVQGDIQYF

V gene: TRBV7-2
CDR3 length: 13
J gene: TRBJ2-1
clone size: few
CDR3 protein: CASSWGREETQFF

V gene: TRBV7-2
CDR3 length: 14
J gene: TRBJ1-2
clone size: few
CDR3 protein: CVSRDGGGDWGYTF

V gene: TRBV9
CDR3 length: 15
J gene: TRBJ2-1
clone size: few
CDR3 protein: CASSVISGSYNEQFF

V gene: TRBV12-3/TRBV12-4
CDR3 length: 14
J gene: TRBJ1-5
clone size: .
CDR3 protein: CASGLDRGYQPQHF

V gene: TRBV10-3
CDR3 length: 12
J gene: TRBJ1-1
clone size: .
CDR3 protein: CAQGRVHTEAFF

V gene: TRBV6-5
CDR3 length: 17
J gene: TRBJ1-6
clone size: few
CDR3 protein: CASSYYRGGSYNSPLHF

V gene: TRBV7-2
CDR3 length: 16
J gene: TRBJ1-3
clone size: .
CDR3 protein: CASSLGGQGVGNTIYF

V gene: TRBV7-9
CDR3 length: 15
J gene: TRBJ1-2
clone size: .
CDR3 protein: CASSPDSAGDYGYTF

V gene: TRBV14
CDR3 length: 17
J gene: TRBJ2-3
clone size: .
CDR3 protein: CTSSQVRGGVRTDTQYF

V gene: TRBV20-1
CDR3 length: 11
J gene: TRBJ2-1
clone size: .
CDR3 protein: CSARDLTTQFF

V gene: TRBV20-1
CDR3 length: 14
J gene: TRBJ1-4
clone size: few
CDR3 protein: CSAQRRDSGEKLFF

V gene: TRBV6-1
CDR3 length: 13
J gene: TRBJ2-1
clone size: .
CDR3 protein: CASSGTEYNEQFF

V gene: TRBV20-1
CDR3 length: 15
J gene: TRBJ1-6
clone size: many
CDR3 protein: CSARDHEPVNSPLHF

V gene: TRBV7-2
CDR3 length: 15
J gene: TRBJ2-3
clone size: many
CDR3 protein: CASSSSGQGSDTQYF

V gene: TRBV20-1
CDR3 length: 15
J gene: TRBJ1-6
clone size: .
CDR3 protein: CSARVGSRGSSPLHF

V gene: TRBV6-2/TRBV6-3
CDR3 length: 15
J gene: TRBJ2-1
clone size: many
CDR3 protein: CASSYGDSPSNEQFF

V gene: TRBV20-1
CDR3 length: 17
J gene: TRBJ2-3
clone size: many
CDR3 protein: CSATGRWRGLSTDTQYF

V gene: TRBV14
CDR3 length: 15
J gene: TRBJ1-6
clone size: .
CDR3 protein: CASSQAGAFNSPLHF

V gene: TRBV18
CDR3 length: 14
J gene: TRBJ2-1
clone size: many
CDR3 protein: CASSETGGNNEQFF

V gene: TRBV7-2
CDR3 length: 12
J gene: TRBJ2-5
clone size: many
CDR3 protein: CASSSRWSTQYF

V gene: TRBV18
CDR3 length: 14
J gene: TRBJ1-5
clone size: .
CDR3 protein: CASSPQTGNQPQHF

V gene: TRBV19
CDR3 length: 12
J gene: TRBJ2-3
clone size: .
CDR3 protein: CASSYYLDTQYF

V gene: TRBV14
CDR3 length: 13
J gene: TRBJ2-7
clone size: many
CDR3 protein: CASSRGQGLEQYF

V gene: TRBV20-1
CDR3 length: 17
J gene: TRBJ2-1
clone size: many
CDR3 protein: CSARDALAGSSYNEQFF

V gene: TRBV7-2
CDR3 length: 13
J gene: TRBJ1-2
clone size: many
CDR3 protein: CASSLERVSGYTF

V gene: TRBV4-3
CDR3 length: 15
J gene: TRBJ2-7
clone size: many
CDR3 protein: CASSQDPGATYEQYF

V gene: TRBV20-1
CDR3 length: 14
J gene: TRBJ1-5
clone size: few
CDR3 protein: CSAGENWSWGPQHF

V gene: TRBV20-1
CDR3 length: 14
J gene: TRBJ2-2
clone size: few
CDR3 protein: CSASLRVGTGELFF

V gene: TRBV12-3/TRBV12-4
CDR3 length: 12
J gene: TRBJ1-2
clone size: .
CDR3 protein: CASSLSRSGYTF

V gene: TRBV14
CDR3 length: 16
J gene: TRBJ2-3
clone size: many
CDR3 protein: CASSQNSGQVTDTQYF

V gene: TRBV2
CDR3 length: 16
J gene: TRBJ2-3
clone size: many
CDR3 protein: CASTVHGGPLKDTQYF

V gene: TRBV5-1
CDR3 length: 14
J gene: TRBJ1-1
clone size: many
CDR3 protein: CASKRNIYLTEAFF

V gene: TRBV6-2/TRBV6-3
CDR3 length: 15
J gene: TRBJ2-5
clone size: many
CDR3 protein: CASSPLGRGEETQYF